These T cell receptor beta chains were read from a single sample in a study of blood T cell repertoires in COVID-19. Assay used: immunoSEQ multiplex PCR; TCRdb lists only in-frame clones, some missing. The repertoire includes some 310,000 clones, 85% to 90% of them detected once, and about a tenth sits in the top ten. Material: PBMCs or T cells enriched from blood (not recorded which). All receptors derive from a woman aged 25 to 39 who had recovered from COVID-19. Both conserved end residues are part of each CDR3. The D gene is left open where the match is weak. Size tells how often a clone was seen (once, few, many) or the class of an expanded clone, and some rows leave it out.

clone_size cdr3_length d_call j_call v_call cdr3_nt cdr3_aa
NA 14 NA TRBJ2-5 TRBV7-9 TGTGCCAGCAGACTATCGACGGCTTGGGAGACCCAGTACTTC CASRLSTAWETQYF
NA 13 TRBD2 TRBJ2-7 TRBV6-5 TGTGCCACCACAAGCGGGACCACCTACGAGCAGTACTTC CATTSGTTYEQYF
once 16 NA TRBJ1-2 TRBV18 TGTGCCAGCTCCCCTCTTCCGGGGGAAACCTTCGATGGCTACACCTTC CASSPLPGETFDGYTF
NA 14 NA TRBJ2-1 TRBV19 TGTGCCAGCGCGGGCCGTCCATCTTACAATGAGCAGTTCTTC CASAGRPSYNEQFF
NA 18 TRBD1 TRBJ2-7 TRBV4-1 TGCGCCAGCAGCCAAGTTGTTAAGACCGGGACAGGGACGGGCGAGCAGTACTTC CASSQVVKTGTGTGEQYF
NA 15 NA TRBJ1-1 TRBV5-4 TGTGCCAGCAGCTCCTACCGCGGTCTGAACACTGAAGCTTTCTTT CASSSYRGLNTEAFF
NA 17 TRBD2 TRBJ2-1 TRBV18 TGTGCCAGCTCACCAGTGGCTAGCGGGAGGAAGATTAATGAGCAGTTCTTC CASSPVASGRKINEQFF
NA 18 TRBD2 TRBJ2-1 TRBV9 TGTGCCAGCAGCACCACCACGCCCCGTACGGGAGGCTACAATGAGCAGTTCTTC CASSTTTPRTGGYNEQFF
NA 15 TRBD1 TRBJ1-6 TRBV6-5 TGTGCCAGCAGTTACTCCCGACAGGGAAGATCACCCCTCCACTTT CASSYSRQGRSPLHF
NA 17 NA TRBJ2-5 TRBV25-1 TGTGCCAGCAGTGAATCCGGAAACGGGTGGTCCCAAGAGACCCAGTACTTC CASSESGNGWSQETQYF
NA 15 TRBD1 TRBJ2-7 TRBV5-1 TGCGCCAGCAGCTTGGTGGGGACAGGGGTAAGCGAGCAGTACTTC CASSLVGTGVSEQYF
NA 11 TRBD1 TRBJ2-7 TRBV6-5 TGTGCCAGCAGCGAGGGACAGGGAAAGTACTTC CASSEGQGKYF
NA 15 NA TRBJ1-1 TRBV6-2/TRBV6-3 TGTGCCAGCAGTTTAAGGGACACACGGCAAACTGAAGCTTTCTTT CASSLRDTRQTEAFF
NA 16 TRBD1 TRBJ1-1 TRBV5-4 TGTGCCAGCAGCATACAGGGGGCGGCCATGAACACTGAAGCTTTCTTT CASSIQGAAMNTEAFF
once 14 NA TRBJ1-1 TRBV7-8 TGTGCCAGCAGCTTAGGAGGGGGTGGCACTGAAGCTTTCTTT CASSLGGGGTEAFF
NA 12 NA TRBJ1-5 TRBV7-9 TGTGCCAGCAGTTATAACGAGGACGGGGTGCATTTT CASSYNEDGVHF
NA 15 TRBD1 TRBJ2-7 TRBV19 TGTGCCAGTAGTAGGTGGGACAGCGCCGACTACGAGCAGTACTTC CASSRWDSADYEQYF
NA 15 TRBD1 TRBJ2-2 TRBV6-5 TGTGCCAGCACCGAGGGGACAGGGGAAACCGGGGAGCTGTTTTTT CASTEGTGETGELFF
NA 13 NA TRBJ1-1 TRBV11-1 TGTGCCAGCAGAAAGGAGGGTCCCACTGAAGCTTTCTTT CASRKEGPTEAFF
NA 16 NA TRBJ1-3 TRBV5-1 TGCGCCAGCGCACCCGGAGGGCTGATCTCTGGAAACACCATATATTTT CASAPGGLISGNTIYF
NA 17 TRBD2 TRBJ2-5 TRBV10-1 TGCGCCAGCAGTGAATTGGGACTAGCGGGAGGTTTGGAGACCCAGTACTTC CASSELGLAGGLETQYF
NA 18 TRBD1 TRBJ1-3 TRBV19 TGTGACAGCCAACAGGGGAACAGACAGGGGGCAAATGGAAACACCATATATTTT CDSQQGNRQGANGNTIYF
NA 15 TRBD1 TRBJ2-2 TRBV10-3 TGTGCCATCAAAGGACAGGGACAGGGCACCGGGGAGCTGTTTTTT CAIKGQGQGTGELFF
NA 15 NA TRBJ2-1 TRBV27 TGTGCCAGCAAGAGTTTTGGCTCGGGGAAACGTGAGCAGTTCTTC CASKSFGSGKREQFF
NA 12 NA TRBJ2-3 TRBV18 TGTGCCAGCTCGCGATACACAGATACGCAGTATTTT CASSRYTDTQYF
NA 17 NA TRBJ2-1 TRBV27 TGTGCCAGCAGTTACGGGGTTGGGGAGGCGGTCGGAAATGAGCAGTTCTTC CASSYGVGEAVGNEQFF
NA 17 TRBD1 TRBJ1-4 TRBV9 TGTGCCAGCAGCTATTTGAGAGGGGGCCAATCTAATGAAAAACTGTTTTTT CASSYLRGGQSNEKLFF
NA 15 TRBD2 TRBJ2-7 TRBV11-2 TGTGCCAGCAGCATCGAGGTGGGGGGGTCCTACGAGCAGTACTTC CASSIEVGGSYEQYF
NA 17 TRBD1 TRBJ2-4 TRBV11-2 TGTGCCAGCAGCTTAGGTGGTCACCCAGGGGGCAAAAACATTCAGTACTTC CASSLGGHPGGKNIQYF
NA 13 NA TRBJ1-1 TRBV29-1 TGCAGCGTTGAACAAGACAGGAACGGGGAAGCTTTCTTT CSVEQDRNGEAFF
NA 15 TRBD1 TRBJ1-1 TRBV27 TGTGCCAGCCGTATAACCACGGGACAGGTCACTGAAGCTTTCTTT CASRITTGQVTEAFF
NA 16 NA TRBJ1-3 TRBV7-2 TGTGCCAGCAGCTTAGCTGGTTGGAGCTCTGGAAACACCATATATTTT CASSLAGWSSGNTIYF
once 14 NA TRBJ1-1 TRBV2 TGTGCCAGCAGTGTGGGGGGCGGGGGCACTGAAGCTTTCTTT CASSVGGGGTEAFF
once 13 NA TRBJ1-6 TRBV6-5 TGTGCCAGCAGTCAACTGCGTAATTCACCCCTCCACTTT CASSQLRNSPLHF
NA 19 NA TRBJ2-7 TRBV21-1 TGTGCCAGCAGCAAGGGTACTTCCCGGGTGAAGACAAAGAGGGACGAGCAGTACTTC CASSKGTSRVKTKRDEQYF
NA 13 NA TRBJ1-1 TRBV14 TGTGCCAGCAGGCAACAGGGCAACACTGAAGCTTTCTTT CASRQQGNTEAFF
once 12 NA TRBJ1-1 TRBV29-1 TGCAGCGGCCTTCGAGAGGACACTGAAGCTTTCTTT CSGLREDTEAFF
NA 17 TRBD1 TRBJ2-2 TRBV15 TGTGCCACCAGCAGAGACCTAGGGACAGGGGACACCGGGGAGCTGTTTTTT CATSRDLGTGDTGELFF
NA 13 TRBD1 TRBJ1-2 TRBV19 TGTGCCAGTAGCCGGACAGGGCTTTATGGCTACACCTTC CASSRTGLYGYTF
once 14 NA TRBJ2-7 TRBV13 TGTGCCAGCAGCTTAGGCAGGGGTCTCTACGAGCAGTACTTC CASSLGRGLYEQYF
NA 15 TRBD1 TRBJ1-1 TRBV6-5 TGTGCCAGCAGTAGGGAGACAGGGAAATATACTGAAGCTTTCTTT CASSRETGKYTEAFF
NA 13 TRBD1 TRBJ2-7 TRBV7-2 TGTGCCAGCAAGGACAGGTCAGGCTACGAGCAGTACTTC CASKDRSGYEQYF
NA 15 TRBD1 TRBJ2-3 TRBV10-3 TGTGCCATCAGCGTGGGACAGGGTGGCCAAGATACGCAGTATTTT CAISVGQGGQDTQYF
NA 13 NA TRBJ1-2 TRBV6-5 TGTGCCAGCAGTTACTCGGCCGATTATGGCTACACCTTC CASSYSADYGYTF
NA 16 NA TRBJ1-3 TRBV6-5 TGTGCCAGCAGTTACTCGCGAACAGGGCCTGGAAACACCATATATTTT CASSYSRTGPGNTIYF
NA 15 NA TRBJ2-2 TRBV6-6 TGTGCCAGCTGGGAGGAGGCCTCGAACACCGGGGAGCTGTTTTTT CASWEEASNTGELFF